The 20 T cell receptor beta chains below were found in one sample sequenced in a study of T cell changes during pregnancy in multiple sclerosis. Repertoires were generated with immunoSEQ multiplex PCR, while TCRdb's copy carries only in-frame clones and drops some. The top ten hold around 1.5% of the sample, which has tens of thousands of clones, 90% seen once. The source was peripheral blood, collected in the third trimester of pregnancy. These TCRs come from a female donor with multiple sclerosis, enrolled in a pregnancy study.

Here the CDR3 DNA reads TGTGCCAGCAGCAGGCCCGACGCTGGGGCCAACGTCCTGACTTTC. Translation gives CASSRPDAGANVLTF. The chain carries TRBV27 and TRBJ2-6; D gene ambiguous. Trimming took 6 bases from V and 2 from J, leaving 11 bases between them. Germline values: CDR1 MNHEY, CDR2 SMNVEV (reference sequence). CDR3 length: 15 residues.

V usage is TRBV7-6 and J usage is TRBJ2-1, with a tentative D call TRBD1 (5 bases). Trimming cost V 9 bases and J 4 bases, with 16 bases left between them. CDR3 length equals 14 residues. From germline, CDR1 is SGHVS and CDR2 FNYEAQ. As DNA, the CDR3 is TGTGCCAGTGCCGGTGGGGCCGGGTACAATGAGCAGTTCTTC. Translated, it gives CASAGGAGYNEQFF.

The chain recombines TRBV7-9 with TRBJ1-1; TRBD1 is a possible D gene (6 bases). The V and J ends lost 6 bases and 7 bases respectively, with 12 bases between them. The CDR3 extends over 12 amino acids. CDR1 and CDR2 from the germline V gene are SEHNR and FQNEAQ (reference sequence). CDR3 in DNA: TGTGCCAGCAGTCCGGACAGCGATGAAGCTTTCTTT. It yields the protein CASSPDSDEAFF.

The chain employs TRBV6-5 and TRBJ2-7; TRBD2 might be the D (6 bases). Germline V gives CDR1 MNHEY, CDR2 SVGAGI. V shed 0 bases and J shed 0 bases, with 12 bases lying between them. The CDR3 contains 16 residues. CDR3 bases: TGTGCCAGCAGTTACTCTGCCGGGAGCTACTCCTACGAGCAGTACTTC. Translating it yields CASSYSAGSYSYEQYF.

The chain employs TRBV5-6 and TRBJ1-1; 9 bases are shared with TRBD1. The CDR3 sequence is 14 residues long. Germline-derived CDR1 and CDR2 are SGHDT and YYEEEE. V shed 4 bases and J 5 bases; nucleotides not matched to a gene: 6. The DNA of the CDR3 is TGTGCCAGCAGCCGGGACAGGGAGGTGACTGAAGCTTTCTTT. This encodes CASSRDREVTEAFF.

The rearrangement links TRBV13 to TRBJ2-3; D is perhaps TRBD2 (6 bases). Trimming took 5 bases from V and 8 from J, leaving 14 bases between them. In germline, CDR1 is PRHDT, CDR2 FYEKMQ (reference sequence). The CDR3 totals 13 residues. The CDR3 DNA sequence: TGTGCCAGCAGCGCAGACTGGAGGGGTACGCAGTATTTT. Encoded protein: CASSADWRGTQYF. Full variable domain (rest looked up from reference TRBV13 and TRBJ2-3): AAGVIQSPRHLIKEKRETATLKCYPIPRHDTVYWYQQGPGQDPQFLISFYEKMQSDKGSIPDRFSAQQFSDYHSELNMSSLELGDSALYFCASSADWRGTQYFGPGTRLTVL.

This chain uses TRBV6-5 with TRBJ1-6, with D hard to call. The germline V and J ends were trimmed by 4 bases and 0 bases, with 10 bases remaining between them. CDR3 length: 16 residues. CDR1 and CDR2 (germline): MNHEY, SVGAGI. CDR3 sequence (DNA): TGTGCCAGCAGTTCCCCCCTGAGCTCCTATAATTCACCCCTCCACTTT. Its translation is CASSSPLSSYNSPLHF.

This clone appeared a few times. V gene TRBV5-1 combines with J gene TRBJ2-7; 10 nucleotides line up with TRBD1. Trimming cost V 5 bases and J 4 bases; bases outside gene matches: 3. Germline assignment: CDR1 SGHRS and CDR2 YFSETQ. The CDR3 is 13 residues long. In DNA form, the CDR3 reads TGCGCCAGCAGGGGGACAGGGGCTTACGAGCAGTACTTC. Residues: CASRGTGAYEQYF.

This clone came up once. V is TRBV9 and J is TRBJ2-1; TRBD2 might be the D (5 bases). The CDR3 is made up of 17 amino acids. Germline values: CDR1 SGDLS, CDR2 YYNGEE. V was clipped by 4 bases and J by 0 bases, with 17 bases between them. The CDR3 loop reads CASSPGSTGSSYNEQFF. As DNA, the CDR3 is TGTGCCAGCAGCCCCGGATCGACGGGAAGCTCCTACAATGAGCAGTTCTTC.

This chain joins TRBV6-6 and TRBJ1-3; tentatively, D is TRBD1 (6 bases). This CDR3 is 16 amino acids long. Germline V gene sequence: CDR1 MNHNY, CDR2 SVGAGI (reference sequence). The V and J ends lost 6 bases and 0 bases respectively, with 15 bases between them. CDR3 amino acids: CASSPRAGASGNTIYF. The DNA for the CDR3 is TGTGCCAGCAGCCCCCGGGCGGGGGCCTCTGGAAACACCATATATTTT.

J is TRBJ1-1 and V is TRBV7-2; TRBD1 aligns across 8 bases. This CDR3 spans 14 amino acids. V lost 0 bases, J lost 11 bases, and 8 bases stayed unmatched. Germline V gene sequence: CDR1 SGHTA, CDR2 FQGNSA. The CDR3 DNA is TGTGCCAGCAGCTTAGCATCAGGGGGCCCTCCGGCTTTCTTT. Translation: CASSLASGGPPAFF.

The CDR3 is CATAGQGLQPQHF. CDR3 in DNA: TGTGCCACTGCCGGACAGGGGTTACAGCCCCAGCATTTT. J is TRBJ1-5 and V is TRBV6-1, with 9 bases aligning to TRBD1. The CDR3 loop spans 13 amino acids. The junction had 8 bases not matched to a gene; V was cut back by 10 bases and J by 7 bases. From germline, CDR1 is MNHNS and CDR2 SASEGT.

The V call is TRBV5-4, the J call TRBJ1-2; 9 bases align to TRBD1. This CDR3 is 16 amino acids long. From germline, CDR1 is SGHNT and CDR2 YYREEE (reference sequence). J gave up 3 bases and V 4 bases, and 10 bases lay outside the gene matches. The CDR3 loop is CASSPGTGWMDYGYTF. The CDR3 DNA reads TGTGCCAGCAGCCCTGGGACAGGGTGGATGGACTATGGCTACACCTTC.

The genes are TRBV5-1 and TRBJ2-5; 13 nucleotides line up with TRBD2. CDR3 length: 17 amino acids. Looked up from germline, CDR1 is SGHRS and CDR2 is YFSETQ. The V and J ends lost 4 bases and 2 bases, in that order; junction bases with no gene match: 8. CDR3 in amino acids: CASSPLPGLAGQETQYF. The CDR3 DNA reads as TGCGCCAGCAGCCCGCTTCCGGGACTAGCGGGACAAGAGACCCAGTACTTC.

The chain employs TRBV14 and TRBJ2-1; a possible D gene is TRBD2 (5 bases). V was pared by 7 bases and J by 0 bases, with 16 bases between. The CDR3 has 16 amino acids. Germline V gene data show CDR1 as SGHDN and CDR2 as FVKESK. The CDR3 protein is CASIPWTDSSYNEQFF. The CDR3 region has the DNA TGTGCCAGCATCCCCTGGACTGATAGCTCCTACAATGAGCAGTTCTTC.

As DNA, the CDR3 is TGTGCCAGCAGCCATCCTCGCCCCCTAGCGGTGCCTCCCTACGAGCAGTACTTC. Protein: CASSHPRPLAVPPYEQYF. The rearrangement links TRBV14 to TRBJ2-7; 7 nucleotides align to TRBD2. This CDR3 has 18 amino acids. The V gene end was trimmed by 3 bases and the J gene end by 2 bases; junction bases not matched to a gene: 16. From germline, CDR1 is SGHDN and CDR2 FVKESK. Filled out from reference TRBV14 and TRBJ2-7, the complete variable domain reads EAGVTQFPSHSVIEKGQTVTLRCDPISGHDNLYWYRRVMGKEIKFLLHFVKESKQDESGMPNNRFLAERTGGTYSTLKVQPAELEDSGVYFCASSHPRPLAVPPYEQYFGPGTRLTVT.

CDR3 sequence (DNA): TGTGCCAGTAGTATTGTTGGCAGGGGGATTGGTCAGCCCCAGCATTTT. As protein: CASSIVGRGIGQPQHF. V usage is TRBV19 and J usage is TRBJ1-5, with 7 nucleotides matching TRBD1. The CDR3 is 16 residues long. V gave up 3 bases and J gave up 6 bases; unmatched junction bases: 11. Per the germline V gene, CDR1 is LNHDA and CDR2 is SQIVND (reference sequence).

This chain connects TRBV19 to TRBJ1-5; perhaps TRBD1 as D (5 bases). The ends were cut back, 6 bases at V and 4 bases at J, with 13 bases in the middle. Germline assignment: CDR1 LNHDA and CDR2 SQIVND (reference sequence). This CDR3 is built from 14 residues. The CDR3 protein is CASRGGTGNQPQHF. The CDR3 DNA follows: TGTGCCAGTAGAGGCGGGACGGGGAATCAGCCCCAGCATTTT.

The genes are TRBV2 and TRBJ2-7; maybe TRBD1 (5 bases). The length of the CDR3 is 11 residues. CDR1 SNHLY and CDR2 FYNNEI come from the germline V gene. The germline V and J ends were trimmed by 5 bases and 4 bases, with 6 bases remaining between them. The DNA for the CDR3 is TGTGCCAGCAGTCAGGGATACGAGCAGTACTTC. Protein sequence: CASSQGYEQYF.

The V call is TRBV29-1, the J call TRBJ2-5; D is perhaps TRBD2 (7 bases). The V end was cut by 4 bases, the J end by 5 bases, with 17 bases between. Germline assignment: CDR1 SQVTM and CDR2 ANQGSEA. CDR3 size: 14 residues. This CDR3 reads CSVVGAGAGETQYF. The DNA for the CDR3 is TGCAGCGTTGTGGGGGCGGGAGCCGGGGAGACCCAGTACTTC.